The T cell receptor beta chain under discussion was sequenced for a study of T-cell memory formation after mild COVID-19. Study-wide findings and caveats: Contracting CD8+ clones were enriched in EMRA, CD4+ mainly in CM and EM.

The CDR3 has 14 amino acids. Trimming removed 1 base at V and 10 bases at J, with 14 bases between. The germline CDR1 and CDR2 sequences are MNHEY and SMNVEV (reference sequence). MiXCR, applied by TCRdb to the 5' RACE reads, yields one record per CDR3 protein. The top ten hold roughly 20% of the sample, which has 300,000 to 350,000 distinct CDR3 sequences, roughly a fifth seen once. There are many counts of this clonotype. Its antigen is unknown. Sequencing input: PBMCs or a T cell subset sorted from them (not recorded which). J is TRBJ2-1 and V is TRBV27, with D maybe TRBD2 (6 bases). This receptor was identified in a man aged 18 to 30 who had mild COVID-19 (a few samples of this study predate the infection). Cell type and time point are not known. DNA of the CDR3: TGTGCCAGCAGTTTATTACTCCCGGGGGTCGAGCAGTTCTTC. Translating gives CASSLLLPGVEQFF.